This TCR beta chain comes out of a study of blood T cell repertoires in COVID-19. Generated by immunoSEQ multiplex PCR, the TCRdb table keeps only in-frame clones and is missing some. The top ten clones hold about 9.5% of a sample with about 130,000 clones, roughly four fifths of them seen once. The source material was peripheral blood. The receptor comes from a man aged 35-49 years with active or convalescent COVID-19.

CDR3 coding DNA: TGTGCCAGCAGCTTAGACGGGGGCTATGGCTACACCTTC. It specifies CASSLDGGYGYTF. This chain joins TRBV11-3 and TRBJ1-2, with D possibly TRBD1 on 5 matching bases. This CDR3 spans 13 amino acids. The germline V gene has CDR1 SGHNT and CDR2 YENEEA. V was pared by 0 bases and J by 4 bases, with 6 bases between. Combining the CDR3 with reference TRBV11-3 and TRBJ1-2 gives the whole variable domain EAGVVQSPRYKIIEKKQPVAFWCNPISGHNTLYWYLQNLGQGPELLIRYENEEAVDDSQLPKDRFSAERLKGVDSTLKIQPAELGDSAVYLCASSLDGGYGYTFGSGTRLTVV.